The clone carrying this TCR beta chain was recorded at least ten times. The source of the sample is a study of T-cell reconstitution after alpha-beta-depleted transplantation in children. Unique molecular identifiers were incorporated into the prepared TCRbeta library. A single record per CDR3 protein comes from TCRdb applying MiXCR to the PCR reads. The sample shows about 400,000 distinct CDR3 sequences, roughly 13% of them seen only once. Germline V lookup: CDR1 DFQATT, CDR2 SNEGSKA (reference sequence). V lost 6 bases and J lost 10, with 13 bases in between. CDR3 length: 11 amino acids. The sequence was obtained from a human donor who donated a stem cell graft to a child with Fanconi anemia. Sequences were derived from PBMCs, sampled from the stem cell graft. The genes are TRBV20-1 and TRBJ2-1; no firm D call. CDR3 residues: CSAQAPKEQFF. The CDR3 coding sequence is TGCAGTGCCCAAGCACCGAAGGAGCAGTTCTTC.